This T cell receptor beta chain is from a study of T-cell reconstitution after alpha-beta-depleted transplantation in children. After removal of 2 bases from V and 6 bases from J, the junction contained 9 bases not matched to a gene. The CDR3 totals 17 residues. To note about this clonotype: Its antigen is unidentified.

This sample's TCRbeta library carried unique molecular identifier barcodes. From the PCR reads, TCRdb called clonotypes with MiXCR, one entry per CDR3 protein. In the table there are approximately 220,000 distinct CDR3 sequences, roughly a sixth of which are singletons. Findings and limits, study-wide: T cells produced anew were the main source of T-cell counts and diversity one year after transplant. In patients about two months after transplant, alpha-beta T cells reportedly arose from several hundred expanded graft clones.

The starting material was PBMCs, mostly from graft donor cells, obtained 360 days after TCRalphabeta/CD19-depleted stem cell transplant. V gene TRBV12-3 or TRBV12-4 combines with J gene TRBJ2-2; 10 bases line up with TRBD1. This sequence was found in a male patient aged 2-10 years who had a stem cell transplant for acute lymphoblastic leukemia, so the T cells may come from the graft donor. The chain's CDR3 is CASSLRFGQGGPGELFF. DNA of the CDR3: TGTGCCAGCAGTTTACGTTTTGGACAGGGGGGACCCGGGGAGCTGTTTTTT.